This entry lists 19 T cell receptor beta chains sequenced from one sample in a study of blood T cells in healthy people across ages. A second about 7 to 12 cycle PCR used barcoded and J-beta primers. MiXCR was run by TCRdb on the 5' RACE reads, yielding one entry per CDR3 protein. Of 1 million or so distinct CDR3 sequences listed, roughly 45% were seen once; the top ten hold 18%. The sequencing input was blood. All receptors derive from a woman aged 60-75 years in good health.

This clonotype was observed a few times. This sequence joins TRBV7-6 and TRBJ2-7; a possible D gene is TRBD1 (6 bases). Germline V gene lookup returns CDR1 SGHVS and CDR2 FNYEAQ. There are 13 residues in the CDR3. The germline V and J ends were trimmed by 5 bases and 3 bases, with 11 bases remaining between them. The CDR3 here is CASSHRDNYEQYF. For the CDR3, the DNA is TGTGCCAGCAGCCACCGGGACAACTACGAGCAGTACTTC.

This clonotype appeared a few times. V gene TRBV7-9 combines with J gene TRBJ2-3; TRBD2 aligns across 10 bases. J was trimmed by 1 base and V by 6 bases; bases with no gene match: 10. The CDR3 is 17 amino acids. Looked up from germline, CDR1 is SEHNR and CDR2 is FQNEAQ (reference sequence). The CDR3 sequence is CASRPLGLAEGTDTQYF. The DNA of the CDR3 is TGTGCCAGCAGGCCACTCGGACTAGCGGAGGGCACAGATACGCAGTATTTT.

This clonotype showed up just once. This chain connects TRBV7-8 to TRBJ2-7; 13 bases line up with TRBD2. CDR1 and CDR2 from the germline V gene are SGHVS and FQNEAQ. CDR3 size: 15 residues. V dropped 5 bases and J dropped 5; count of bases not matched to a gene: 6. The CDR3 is CASSQGLAGSHEQYF. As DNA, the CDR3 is TGTGCCAGCAGCCAGGGACTAGCGGGAAGTCACGAGCAGTACTTC. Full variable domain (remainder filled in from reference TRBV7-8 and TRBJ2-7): GAGVSQSPRYKVAKRGQDVALRCDPISGHVSLFWYQQALGQGPEFLTYFQNEAQLDKSGLPSDRFFAERPEGSVSTLKIQRTQQEDSAVYLCASSQGLAGSHEQYFGPGTRLTVT.

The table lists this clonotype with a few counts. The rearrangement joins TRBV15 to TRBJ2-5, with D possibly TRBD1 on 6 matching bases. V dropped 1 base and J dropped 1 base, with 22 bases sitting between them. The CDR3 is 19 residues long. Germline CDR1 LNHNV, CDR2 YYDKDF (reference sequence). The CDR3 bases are TGTGCCACCAGCAGAGGGTCCCCGGGACACCCAAGGGCCCAAGAGACCCAGTACTTC. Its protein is CATSRGSPGHPRAQETQYF.

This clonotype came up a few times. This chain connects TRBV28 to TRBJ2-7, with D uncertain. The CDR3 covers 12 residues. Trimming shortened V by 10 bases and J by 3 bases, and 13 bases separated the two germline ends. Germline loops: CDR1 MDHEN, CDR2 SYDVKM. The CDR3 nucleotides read TGTGCCACCCTCGGCGTGATCTACGAGCAGTACTTC. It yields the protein CATLGVIYEQYF.

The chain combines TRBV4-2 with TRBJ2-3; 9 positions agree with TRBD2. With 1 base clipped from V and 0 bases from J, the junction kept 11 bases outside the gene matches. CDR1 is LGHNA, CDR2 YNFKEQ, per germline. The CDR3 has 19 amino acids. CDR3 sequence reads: CASSQVGAGGGGSTDTQYF. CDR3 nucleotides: TGTGCCAGCAGCCAAGTCGGGGCGGGAGGGGGAGGGAGCACAGATACGCAGTATTTT.

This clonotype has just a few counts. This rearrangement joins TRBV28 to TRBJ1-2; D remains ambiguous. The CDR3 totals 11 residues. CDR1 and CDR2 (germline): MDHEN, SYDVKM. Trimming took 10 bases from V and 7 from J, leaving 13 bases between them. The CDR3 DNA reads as TGTGCCATAATGGCAGCTATTGGCTACACCTTC. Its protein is CAIMAAIGYTF.

The CDR3 protein is CASSLGAEAYEQYF. In DNA, the CDR3 is TGTGCCAGCAGCTTAGGGGCCGAAGCCTACGAGCAGTACTTC. The V and J genes are TRBV11-1 and TRBJ2-5; D not certain. The J call may be incorrect, as the DNA end agrees better with TRBJ2-7. Germline CDR1 reads SGHAT; CDR2 reads FQDESV (reference sequence). The CDR3 is 14 amino acids.

Written as DNA, the CDR3 is TGCAGTGCTAGAGATCGACGCGTCTCCTACAATGAGCAGTTCTTC. This codes for CSARDRRVSYNEQFF. The V call is TRBV20-1, the J call TRBJ2-1; D uncertain. CDR1 is DFQATT and CDR2 is SNEGSKA in the germline V gene (reference sequence). CDR3 length equals 15 residues. The V end was cut by 0 bases, the J end by 0 bases, with 9 bases between.

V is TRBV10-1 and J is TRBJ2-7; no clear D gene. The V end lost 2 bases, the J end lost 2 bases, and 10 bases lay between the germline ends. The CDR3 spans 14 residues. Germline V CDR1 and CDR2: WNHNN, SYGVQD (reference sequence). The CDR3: CASSEAVPPYEQYF. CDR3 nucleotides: TGCGCCAGCAGTGAGGCAGTACCACCCTACGAGCAGTACTTC.

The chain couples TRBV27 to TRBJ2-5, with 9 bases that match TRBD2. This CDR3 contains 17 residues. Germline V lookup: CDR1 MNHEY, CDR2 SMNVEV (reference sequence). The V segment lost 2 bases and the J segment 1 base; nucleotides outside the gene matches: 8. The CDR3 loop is CASSLLGTSHFQETQYF. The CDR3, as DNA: TGTGCCAGCAGTTTACTCGGGACTAGCCATTTCCAAGAGACCCAGTACTTC.

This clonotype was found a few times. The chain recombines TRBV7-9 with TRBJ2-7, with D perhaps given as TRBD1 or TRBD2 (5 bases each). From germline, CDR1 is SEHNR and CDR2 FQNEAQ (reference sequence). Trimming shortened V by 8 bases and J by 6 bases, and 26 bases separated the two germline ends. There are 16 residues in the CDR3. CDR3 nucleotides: TGTGCCAGCTCTCAAAGACCCTCGGGACGAAAGTCCGAGCAGTACTTC. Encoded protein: CASSQRPSGRKSEQYF.

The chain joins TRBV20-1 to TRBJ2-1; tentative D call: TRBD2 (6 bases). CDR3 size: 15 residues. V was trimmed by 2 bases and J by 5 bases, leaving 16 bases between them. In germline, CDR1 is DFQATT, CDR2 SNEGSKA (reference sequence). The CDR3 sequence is CSARPLGRGDNEQFF. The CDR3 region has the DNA TGCAGTGCTAGACCTCTCGGGCGGGGAGACAATGAGCAGTTCTTC.

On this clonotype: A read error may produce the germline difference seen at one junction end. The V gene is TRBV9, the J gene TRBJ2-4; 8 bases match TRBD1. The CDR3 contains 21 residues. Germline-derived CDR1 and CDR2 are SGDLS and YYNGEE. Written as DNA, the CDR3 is TGTGCCAGCAGCGCGGGAATACCAGGGGGCGCGGGATCTATAACCAAAAACATTCGGTACTTC. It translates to CASSAGIPGGAGSITKNIRYF.

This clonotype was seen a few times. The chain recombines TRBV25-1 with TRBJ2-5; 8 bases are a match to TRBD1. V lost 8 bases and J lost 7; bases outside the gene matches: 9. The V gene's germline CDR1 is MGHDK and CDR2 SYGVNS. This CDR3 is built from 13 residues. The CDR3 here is CASENRGSRTQYF. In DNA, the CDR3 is TGTGCCAGCGAGAACAGGGGGTCCAGGACCCAGTACTTC.

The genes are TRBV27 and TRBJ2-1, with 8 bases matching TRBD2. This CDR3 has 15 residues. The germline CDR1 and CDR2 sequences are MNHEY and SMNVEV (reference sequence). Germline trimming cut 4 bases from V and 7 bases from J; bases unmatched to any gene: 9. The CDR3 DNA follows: TGTGCCAGCAGTTCTGCGGGACTAGGGAAGAATGAGCAGTTCTTC. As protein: CASSSAGLGKNEQFF.

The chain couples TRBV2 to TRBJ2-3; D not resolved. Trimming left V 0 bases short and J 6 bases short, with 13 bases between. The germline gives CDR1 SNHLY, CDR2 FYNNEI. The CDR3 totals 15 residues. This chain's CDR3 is CASSEAGQYVDTQYF. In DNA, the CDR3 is TGTGCCAGCAGTGAAGCAGGGCAGTACGTCGATACGCAGTATTTT.

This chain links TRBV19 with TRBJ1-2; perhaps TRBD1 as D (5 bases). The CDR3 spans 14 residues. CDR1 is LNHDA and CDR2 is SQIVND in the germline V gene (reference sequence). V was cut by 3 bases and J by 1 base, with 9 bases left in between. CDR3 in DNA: TGTGCCAGTAGTATCCCACAGGTTAACTATGGCTACACCTTC. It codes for CASSIPQVNYGYTF. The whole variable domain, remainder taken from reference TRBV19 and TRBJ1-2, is DGGITQSPKYLFRKEGQNVTLSCEQNLNHDAMYWYRQDPGQGLRLIYYSQIVNDFQKGDIAEGYSVSREKKESFPLTVTSAQKNPTAFYLCASSIPQVNYGYTFGSGTRLTVV.

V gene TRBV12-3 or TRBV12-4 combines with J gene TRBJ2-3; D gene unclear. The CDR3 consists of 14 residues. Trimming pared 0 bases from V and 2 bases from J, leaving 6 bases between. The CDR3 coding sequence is TGTGCCAGCAGTTTAGCGATTTTCACAGATACGCAGTATTTT. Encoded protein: CASSLAIFTDTQYF.